What follows are 16 T cell receptor beta chains derived from one specimen sequenced in a study of CD8+CD57+ T cells in acquired aplastic anemia. Profiling of TCR beta VDJ combinations and CDR3 sequences used genomic DNA as template. TCRdb called the reads again in MiXCR, with one record for every CDR3 protein. The sample yields approximately 130,000 distinct CDR3 sequences, around two fifths seen once. The material sequenced was sorted CD4+, CD8+, or CD8+CD57+ T cells (not recorded which) from PBMCs. Source of these receptors: a human donor in good health, serving as a control.

This clonotype appeared a few times. The chain couples TRBV27 to TRBJ1-1, with D perhaps TRBD1 (5 bases). This CDR3 has 17 residues. Germline CDR1 is MNHEY and CDR2 is SMNVEV (reference sequence). V lost 7 bases to trimming and J lost 1 base, with 22 bases between them. CDR3 loop: CASTPRLPGLQNTEAFF. The CDR3, as DNA: TGTGCCAGCACCCCTCGGCTCCCGGGACTCCAGAACACTGAAGCTTTCTTT.

The chain joins TRBV10-3 to TRBJ2-1; 13 bases are shared with TRBD2. This CDR3 is 15 amino acids long. Germline V gene data show CDR1 as ENHRY and CDR2 as SYGVKD. With V trimmed by 5 bases and J by 9 bases, 7 bases remained unmatched. The DNA for the CDR3 is TGTGCCATCAGTCGTGGACTAGCGGGAGAGGTTGAGCAGTTCTTC. It translates to CAISRGLAGEVEQFF.

The V and J genes are TRBV11-1 and TRBJ1-2, with 9 bases lining up with TRBD1. Germline assignment: CDR1 SGHAT and CDR2 FQDESV (reference sequence). The V segment lost 5 bases and the J segment 5 bases; nucleotides outside the gene matches: 15. This CDR3 is built from 17 residues. The CDR3 sequence: CASSAAGTGTLAYGYTF. The CDR3 bases are TGTGCCAGCAGCGCCGCCGGGACAGGGACTTTGGCTTATGGCTACACCTTC.

At least ten counts were recorded for this clonotype. The chain has TRBV20-1 and TRBJ2-7; TRBD2 aligns across 8 bases. The J segment lost 3 bases and the V segment lost 6 bases, leaving 7 bases of the junction unmatched. Germline CDR1 reads DFQATT; CDR2 reads SNEGSKA (reference sequence). This CDR3 region has 13 residues. In nucleotides, the CDR3 is TGCAGTGCCCAGACTAGCGAGTTCTACGAGCAGTACTTC. Translating it yields CSAQTSEFYEQYF.

For the CDR3, the DNA is TGTGCCAGCAGCGTAGTTCAGGGGGATACGCAGTATTTT. As protein: CASSVVQGDTQYF. V usage is TRBV9 and J usage is TRBJ2-3, with D maybe TRBD1 (6 bases). Germline V CDR1 and CDR2: SGDLS, YYNGEE. There are 13 residues in the CDR3. V dropped 0 bases and J dropped 6 bases, with 8 bases sitting between them.

This sequence joins TRBV30 and TRBJ2-6; 7 bases fit TRBD1. Germline values: CDR1 GTSNPN, CDR2 SVGIG (reference sequence). V trimming: 0 bases; J trimming: 4 bases; junction bases outside the gene matches: 12. The CDR3 has 18 amino acids. CDR3 region: CAWSVDRVTGVGANVLTF. DNA for the CDR3: TGTGCCTGGAGTGTTGACCGGGTCACAGGGGTCGGGGCCAACGTCCTGACTTTC.

This chain joins TRBV10-3 and TRBJ1-2, with 7 bases fitting TRBD1. CDR3 size: 15 residues. CDR1 is ENHRY, CDR2 SYGVKD, per germline. V gave up 2 bases and J gave up 4 bases; unmatched junction bases: 7. CDR3 coding DNA: TGTGCCATCAGTGAGGGCCTTGGGACAGTCTATGGCTACACCTTC. Its translation: CAISEGLGTVYGYTF.

In its sample, this clonotype was seen many times. The chain employs TRBV20-1 and TRBJ1-1, with no clear D. CDR1 and CDR2 from the germline V gene are DFQATT and SNEGSKA (reference sequence). CDR3 length: 15 residues. Trimming cost V 5 bases and J 1 base, with 17 bases left between them. The CDR3 DNA follows: TGCAGTGCTGAACCTCTGGGTAGAGGGAACACTGAAGCTTTCTTT. Translated, it gives CSAEPLGRGNTEAFF.

The V and J genes are TRBV7-6 and TRBJ1-6; 7 positions match TRBD1. Germline loops: CDR1 SGHVS, CDR2 FNYEAQ. This CDR3 comprises 15 residues. Unmatched junction bases numbered 6, after V lost 4 bases and J lost 6 bases. The CDR3 spells CASSSQGGGNSPLHF. Written as DNA, the CDR3 is TGTGCCAGCAGCTCTCAGGGGGGCGGTAATTCACCCCTCCACTTT.

Details on this clonotype: One end of the junction is discordant with germline, which a read error may explain. The chain couples TRBV7-9 to TRBJ2-5; 8 bases fit TRBD1. The CDR3 length is 15 residues. CDR1 and CDR2 from the germline V gene are SEHNR and FQNEAQ (reference sequence). This chain's CDR3 is CASSHLGQGQGTQYF. The CDR3 region has the DNA TGTGCCAGCAGCCACCTAGGACAGGGCCAAGGGACCCAGTACTTC.

This clonotype turned up a few times. CDR3 nucleotide sequence: TGTGCCACCAGTGACCCGGGATCGCCGAGGGATGAGCAGTTCTTC. Protein: CATSDPGSPRDEQFF. This chain connects TRBV24-1 to TRBJ2-1; TRBD2 is a possible D gene (5 bases). The germline gives CDR1 KGHDR, CDR2 SFDVKD. The CDR3 runs 15 residues. The germline V and J ends were trimmed by 4 bases and 8 bases, with 17 bases remaining between them.

In its sample, this clonotype was seen many times. The chain is built from TRBV12-3 or TRBV12-4 and TRBJ1-2; TRBD1 matches 12 bases. The CDR3 has 15 residues. Germline trimming cut 6 bases from V and 5 bases from J; bases unmatched to any gene: 7. The DNA of the CDR3 is TGTGCCAGCAGCTCCGGGACAGGGGGCAGGTATGGCTACACCTTC. Translating gives CASSSGTGGRYGYTF.

This clonotype appeared many times. The rearrangement joins TRBV19 to TRBJ2-1; 9 nucleotides align to TRBD2. This CDR3 is built from 15 residues. CDR1 and CDR2 from the germline V gene are LNHDA and SQIVND (reference sequence). V was clipped by 3 bases and J by 9 bases; unmatched bases: 9. The CDR3 here is CASSIFASGEAEQFF. The DNA of the CDR3 is TGTGCCAGTAGTATTTTTGCTAGCGGGGAAGCTGAGCAGTTCTTC.

This clonotype was detected ten times or more. This chain uses TRBV29-1 with TRBJ2-3, with D uncertain. Between the trimmed V and J ends, which lost 4 bases and 2 bases, there was a span of 10 bases. CDR3 length: 13 residues. Germline V lookup: CDR1 SQVTM, CDR2 ANQGSEA. The CDR3 coding sequence is TGCAGCGTTGGAAAAACAAACACAGATACGCAGTATTTT. This codes for CSVGKTNTDTQYF.

This clonotype was seen repeatedly, ten times or more. V and J are TRBV7-9 and TRBJ2-1; 7 bases line up with TRBD1. The V gene's germline CDR1 is SEHNR and CDR2 FQNEAQ (reference sequence). V lost 4 bases and J lost 1; bases outside the gene matches: 4. This CDR3 has 15 residues. The chain's CDR3 is CASSSMDRSYNEQFF. For the CDR3, the DNA is TGTGCCAGCAGCTCAATGGACAGGTCCTACAATGAGCAGTTCTTC.

This clonotype has a count of ten or more. A much more abundant neighbour one base away suggests this may be a read error. Because it lacks the conserved phenylalanine or tryptophan at the end, this CDR3 is likely a read error. The chain links TRBV24-1 to TRBJ2-7, with D maybe TRBD1 (6 bases). The CDR3 sequence is 13 residues long. The V and J ends lost 6 bases and 7 bases respectively, with 15 bases between them. Germline CDR1 is KGHDR and CDR2 is SFDVKD. Here the CDR3 DNA reads TGTGCCACCAGTATAACACAGGGCTGGGAGCAGTACCTC. Protein product: CATSITQGWEQYL.